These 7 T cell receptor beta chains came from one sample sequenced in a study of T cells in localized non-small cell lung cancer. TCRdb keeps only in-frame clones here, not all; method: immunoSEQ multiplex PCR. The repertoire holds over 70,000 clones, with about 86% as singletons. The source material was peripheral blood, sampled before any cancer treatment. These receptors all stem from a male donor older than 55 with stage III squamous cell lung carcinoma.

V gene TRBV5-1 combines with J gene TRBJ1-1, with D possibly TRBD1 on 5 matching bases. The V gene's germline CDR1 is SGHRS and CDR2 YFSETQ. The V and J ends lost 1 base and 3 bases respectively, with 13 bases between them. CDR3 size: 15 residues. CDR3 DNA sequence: TGCGCCAGCAGCTTGACTCAGGGTTCCTACACTGAAGCTTTCTTT. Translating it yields CASSLTQGSYTEAFF.

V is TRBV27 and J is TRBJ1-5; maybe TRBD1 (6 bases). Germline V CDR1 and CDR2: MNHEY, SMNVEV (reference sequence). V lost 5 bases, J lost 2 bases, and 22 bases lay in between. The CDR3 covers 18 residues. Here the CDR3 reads CASSLRRTAFGGNQPQHF. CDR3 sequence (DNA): TGTGCCAGCAGTCTCCGGAGGACAGCCTTCGGGGGCAATCAGCCCCAGCATTTT.

This CDR3 is CASSLGDTGNQPQHF. The DNA of the CDR3 is TGTGCCAGCAGCTTAGGGGACACCGGCAATCAGCCCCAGCATTTT. The V call is TRBV7-9, the J call TRBJ1-5, with a weak D call TRBD1 (6 bases). Trimming left V 1 base short and J 2 bases short, with 9 bases between. Germline loops: CDR1 SEHNR, CDR2 FQNEAQ (reference sequence). The CDR3 is 15 amino acids. The full variable domain, rest sourced from reference TRBV7-9 and TRBJ1-5, is DTGVSQNPRHKITKRGQNVTFRCDPISEHNRLYWYRQTLGQGPEFLTYFQNEAQLEKSRLLSDRFSAERPKGSFSTLEIQRTEQGDSAMYLCASSLGDTGNQPQHFGDGTRLSIL.

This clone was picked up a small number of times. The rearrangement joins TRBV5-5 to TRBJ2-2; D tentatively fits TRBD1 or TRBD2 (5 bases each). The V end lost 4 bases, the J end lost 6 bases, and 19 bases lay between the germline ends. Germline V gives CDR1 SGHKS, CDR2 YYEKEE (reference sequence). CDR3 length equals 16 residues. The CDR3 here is CASSLALQASSGELFF. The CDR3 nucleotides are TGTGCCAGCAGCCTAGCCCTACAGGCCTCCTCCGGGGAGCTGTTTTTT.

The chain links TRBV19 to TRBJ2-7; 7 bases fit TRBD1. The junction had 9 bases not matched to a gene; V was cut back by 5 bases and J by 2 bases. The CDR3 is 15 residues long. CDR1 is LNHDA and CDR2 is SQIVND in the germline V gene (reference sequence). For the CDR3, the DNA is TGTGCCAGTAGTCTGCACAGGGGATCCCCCTACGAGCAGTACTTC. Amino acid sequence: CASSLHRGSPYEQYF.

This CDR3 reads CASSLGGGQNTGELFF. For the CDR3, the DNA is TGTGCCAGTAGTCTTGGAGGGGGTCAGAACACCGGGGAGCTGTTTTTT. The genes are TRBV19 and TRBJ2-2; either TRBD1 or TRBD2 may supply D (6 bases each). V lost 5 bases to trimming and J lost 1 base, with 14 bases between them. Germline CDR1 LNHDA, CDR2 SQIVND (reference sequence). The CDR3 has 16 residues.

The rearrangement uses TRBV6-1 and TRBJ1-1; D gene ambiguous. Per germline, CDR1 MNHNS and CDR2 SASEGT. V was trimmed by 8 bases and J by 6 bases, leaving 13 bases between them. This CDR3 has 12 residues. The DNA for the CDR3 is TGTGCCAGCCCTAGCCACGTGGCTGAAGCTTTCTTT. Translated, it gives CASPSHVAEAFF.